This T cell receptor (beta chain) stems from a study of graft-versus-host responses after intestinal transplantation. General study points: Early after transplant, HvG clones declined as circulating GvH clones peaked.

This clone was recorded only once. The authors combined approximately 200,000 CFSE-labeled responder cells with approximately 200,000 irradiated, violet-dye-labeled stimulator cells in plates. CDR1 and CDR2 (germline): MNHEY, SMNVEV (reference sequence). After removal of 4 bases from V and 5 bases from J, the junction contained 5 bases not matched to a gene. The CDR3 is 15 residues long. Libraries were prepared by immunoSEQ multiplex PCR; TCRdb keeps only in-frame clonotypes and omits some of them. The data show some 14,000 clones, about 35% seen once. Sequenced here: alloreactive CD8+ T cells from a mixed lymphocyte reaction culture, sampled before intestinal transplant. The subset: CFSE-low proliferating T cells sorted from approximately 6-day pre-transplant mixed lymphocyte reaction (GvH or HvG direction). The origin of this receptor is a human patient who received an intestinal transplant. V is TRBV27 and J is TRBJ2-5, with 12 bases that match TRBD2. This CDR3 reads CASSSGLAGSETQYF. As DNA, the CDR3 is TGTGCCAGCAGTTCGGGACTAGCGGGTTCTGAGACCCAGTACTTC.